This T cell receptor (beta chain) was documented in a study of CD8+ T cells in alopecia areata. Study results and caveats: The study found TCR sharing across patients less clear than in mice, possibly for HLA reasons. Persistence during tofacitinib was seen for many expanded lesional clones in scalp and blood.

The junction had 6 bases not matched to a gene; V was cut back by 4 bases and J by 0 bases. The germline gives CDR1 LGHNA, CDR2 YSLEER. CDR3 length equals 15 residues. Regarding treatment: oral pan-JAK inhibitor, 5-10 mg twice daily. RNA was extracted and reverse transcribed into cDNA as the sequencing template. Data came from immunoSEQ multiplex PCR; TCRdb stores just in-frame clones and leaves some out. The sample has about 180,000 clones, 50% to 65% seen once. This clone was counted a single time. Its antigen is unknown. This receptor was taken from a human donor with alopecia areata. The chain is built from TRBV4-3 and TRBJ2-7, with 7 bases fitting TRBD1. The material sequenced was CD8+ T cells sorted from blood, taken at week 24, from a patient treated with tofacitinib. CDR3 nucleotides: TGCGCCAGCAGCCCAGGGGGTACTAGCTCCTACGAGCAGTACTTC. Encoded protein: CASSPGGTSSYEQYF.